This T cell receptor (beta chain) was sequenced for a study of CD8 T cells in ankylosing spondylitis. This clonotype was counted ten times or more. The germline CDR1 and CDR2 sequences are SQVTM and ANQGSEA. Trimming cost V 7 bases and J 8 bases, with 14 bases left between them. The CDR3 contains 11 residues. Each CDR3 protein is one row after TCRdb ran MiXCR on the 5' RACE reads. The sample shows 200,000 or so distinct CDR3 sequences, 15% to 20% of them seen only once. The specimen was blood, either unsorted or a sorted T cell fraction (not recorded which). This sequence joins TRBV29-1 and TRBJ1-2; D not certain. This TCR came from a male donor aged 5-30 years with ankylosing spondylitis or in good health (not recorded which). Here the CDR3 reads CSGREGGGYTF. As DNA, the CDR3 is TGCAGCGGCAGAGAGGGCGGAGGCTACACCTTC.